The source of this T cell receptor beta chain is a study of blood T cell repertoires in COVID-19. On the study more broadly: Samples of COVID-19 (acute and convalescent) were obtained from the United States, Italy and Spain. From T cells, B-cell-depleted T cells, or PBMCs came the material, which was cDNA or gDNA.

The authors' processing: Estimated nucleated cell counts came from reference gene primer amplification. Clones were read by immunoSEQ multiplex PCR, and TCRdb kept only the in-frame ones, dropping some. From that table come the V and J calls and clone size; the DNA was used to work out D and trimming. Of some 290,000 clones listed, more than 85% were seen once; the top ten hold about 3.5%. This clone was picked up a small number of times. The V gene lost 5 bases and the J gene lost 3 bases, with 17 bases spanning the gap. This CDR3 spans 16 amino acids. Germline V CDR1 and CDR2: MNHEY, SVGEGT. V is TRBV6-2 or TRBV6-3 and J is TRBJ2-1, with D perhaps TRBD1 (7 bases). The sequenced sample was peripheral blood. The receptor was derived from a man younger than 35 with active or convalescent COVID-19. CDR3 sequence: CASSPQGGAFYNEQFF. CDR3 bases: TGTGCCAGCAGTCCCCAGGGGGGCGCTTTCTACAATGAGCAGTTCTTC.